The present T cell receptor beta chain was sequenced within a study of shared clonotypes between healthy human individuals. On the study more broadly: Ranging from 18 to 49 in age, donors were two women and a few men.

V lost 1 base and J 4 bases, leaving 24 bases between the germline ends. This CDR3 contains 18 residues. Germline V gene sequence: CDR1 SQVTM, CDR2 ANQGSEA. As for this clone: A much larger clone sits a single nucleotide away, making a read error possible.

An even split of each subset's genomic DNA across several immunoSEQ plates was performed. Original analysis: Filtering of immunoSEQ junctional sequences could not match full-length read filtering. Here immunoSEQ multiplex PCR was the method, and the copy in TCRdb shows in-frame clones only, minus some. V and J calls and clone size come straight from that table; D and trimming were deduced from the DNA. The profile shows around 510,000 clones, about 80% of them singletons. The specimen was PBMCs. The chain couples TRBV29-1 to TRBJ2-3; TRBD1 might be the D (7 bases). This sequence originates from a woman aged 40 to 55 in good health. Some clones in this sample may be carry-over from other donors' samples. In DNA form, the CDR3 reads TGCAGCGTTGAAGTTGTACAGGGGCGTAGCTCTAGCGCAGATACGCAGTATTTT. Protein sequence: CSVEVVQGRSSSADTQYF.